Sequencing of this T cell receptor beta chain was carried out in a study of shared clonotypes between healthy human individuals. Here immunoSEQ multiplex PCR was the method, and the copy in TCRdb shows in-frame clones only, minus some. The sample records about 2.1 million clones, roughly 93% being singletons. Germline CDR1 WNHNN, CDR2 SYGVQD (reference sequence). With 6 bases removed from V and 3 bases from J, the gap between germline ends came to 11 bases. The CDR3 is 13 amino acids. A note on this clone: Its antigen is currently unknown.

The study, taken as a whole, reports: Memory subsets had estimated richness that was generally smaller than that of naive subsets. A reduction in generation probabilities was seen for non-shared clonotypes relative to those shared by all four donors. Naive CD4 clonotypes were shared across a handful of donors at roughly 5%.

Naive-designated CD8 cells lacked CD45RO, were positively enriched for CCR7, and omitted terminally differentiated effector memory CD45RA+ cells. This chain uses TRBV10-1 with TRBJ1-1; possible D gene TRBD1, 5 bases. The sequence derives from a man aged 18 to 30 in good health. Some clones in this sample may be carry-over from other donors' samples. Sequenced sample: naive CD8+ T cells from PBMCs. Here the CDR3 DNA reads TGCGCCAGCAGGGGGACCCAGGACACTGAAGCTTTCTTT. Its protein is CASRGTQDTEAFF.